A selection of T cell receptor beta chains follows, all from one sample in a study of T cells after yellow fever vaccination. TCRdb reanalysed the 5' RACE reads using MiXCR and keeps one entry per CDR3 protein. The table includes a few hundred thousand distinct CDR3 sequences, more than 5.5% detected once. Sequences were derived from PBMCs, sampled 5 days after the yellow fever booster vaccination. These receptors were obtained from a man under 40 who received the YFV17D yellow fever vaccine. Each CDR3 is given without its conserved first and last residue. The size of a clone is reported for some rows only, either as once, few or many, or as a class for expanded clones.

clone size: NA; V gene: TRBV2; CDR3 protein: ARGNWSYEQY
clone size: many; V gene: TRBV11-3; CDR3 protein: ASSLEGGRDTQY
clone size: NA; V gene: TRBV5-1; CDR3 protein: ASSLAADRYNEQF
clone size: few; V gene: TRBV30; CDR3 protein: AWSVQGLGVMF
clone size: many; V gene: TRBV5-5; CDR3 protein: ASSPSRDRGRAQF
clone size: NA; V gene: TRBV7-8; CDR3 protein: ASRLTGSEQY
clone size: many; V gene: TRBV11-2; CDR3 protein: ASSLVWDSQETQY
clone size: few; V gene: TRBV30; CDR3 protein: AWILAGVGAGELF
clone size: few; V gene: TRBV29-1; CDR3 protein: TGGAFSGELF
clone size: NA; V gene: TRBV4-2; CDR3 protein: ASSPGTSGGVYNEQF
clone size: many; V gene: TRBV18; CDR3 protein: ASSREAYEQY
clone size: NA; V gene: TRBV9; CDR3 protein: ASSVGSGRPSGELF
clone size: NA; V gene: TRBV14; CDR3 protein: ASSQNRGRANVLT
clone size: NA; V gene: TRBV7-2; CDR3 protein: ASSLVWTRVAETQY
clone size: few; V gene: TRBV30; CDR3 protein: AWKGRSTGELF
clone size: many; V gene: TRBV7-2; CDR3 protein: ASSLDGGKNTGELF
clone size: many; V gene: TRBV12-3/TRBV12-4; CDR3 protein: ASSLVVYNEQF
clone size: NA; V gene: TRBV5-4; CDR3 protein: ASSPPGQVAYEQY
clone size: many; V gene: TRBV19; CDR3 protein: ASSIRENTEAF
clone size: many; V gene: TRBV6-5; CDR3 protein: ASSYRGGNEQF
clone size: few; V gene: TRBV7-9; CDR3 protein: ASSWGRSAYNEQF
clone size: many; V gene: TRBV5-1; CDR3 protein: ASSLLTPIRTSGRASSYEQY
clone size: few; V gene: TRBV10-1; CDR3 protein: ASSDSTDEAF